This T cell receptor beta chain was observed in a study of control samples from healthy donors and cancer patients. TCRdb's table, derived via immunoSEQ multiplex PCR, lists solely in-frame clones and lacks some. Of over 70,000 clones listed, roughly nine tenths are singletons. The sequencing input was PBMCs. The clonotype was recovered from a woman aged 45 to 65 with colorectal cancer.

CDR3 DNA sequence: TGCAGCGTTGGACAGGGGGGAACTCAGCCCCAGCATTTT. Its protein product is CSVGQGGTQPQHF. This chain uses TRBV29-1 with TRBJ1-5, with 9 positions matching TRBD1. J lost 6 bases, V lost 4 bases, and 4 bases had no gene match. The CDR3 consists of 13 residues. Germline values: CDR1 SQVTM, CDR2 ANQGSEA.